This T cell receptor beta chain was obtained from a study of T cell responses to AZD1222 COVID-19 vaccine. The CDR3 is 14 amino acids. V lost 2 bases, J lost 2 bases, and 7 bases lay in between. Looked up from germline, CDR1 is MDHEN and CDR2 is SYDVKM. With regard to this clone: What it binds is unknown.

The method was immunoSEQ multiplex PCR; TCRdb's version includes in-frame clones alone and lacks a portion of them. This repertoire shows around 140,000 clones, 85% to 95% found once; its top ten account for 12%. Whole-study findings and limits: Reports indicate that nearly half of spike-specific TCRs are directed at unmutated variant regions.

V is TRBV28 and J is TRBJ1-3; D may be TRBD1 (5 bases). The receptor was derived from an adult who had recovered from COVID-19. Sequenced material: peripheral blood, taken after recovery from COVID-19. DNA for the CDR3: TGTGCCAGCAGTTTAGCCAGGGCTGGAAACACCATATATTTT. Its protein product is CASSLARAGNTIYF.